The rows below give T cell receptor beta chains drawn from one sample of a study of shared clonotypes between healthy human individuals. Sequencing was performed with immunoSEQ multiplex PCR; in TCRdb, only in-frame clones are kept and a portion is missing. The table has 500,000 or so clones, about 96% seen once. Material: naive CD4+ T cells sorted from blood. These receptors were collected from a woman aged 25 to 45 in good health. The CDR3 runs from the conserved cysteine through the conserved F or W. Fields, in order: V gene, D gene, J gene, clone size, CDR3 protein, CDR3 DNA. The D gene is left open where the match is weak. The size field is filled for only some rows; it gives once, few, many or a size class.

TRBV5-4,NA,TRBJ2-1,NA,CASSLDQSSYNEQFF,TGTGCCAGCAGCCTGGACCAGAGCTCCTACAATGAGCAGTTCTTC
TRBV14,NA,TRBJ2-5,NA,CASSQEGWRETQYF,TGTGCCAGCAGCCAAGAAGGCTGGAGGGAGACCCAGTACTTC
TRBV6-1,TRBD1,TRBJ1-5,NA,CASRDRGQLQPQHF,TGTGCCAGCAGGGACAGGGGGCAGCTTCAGCCCCAGCATTTT
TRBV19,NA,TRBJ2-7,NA,CASSISASSYEQYF,TGTGCCAGTAGTATATCTGCCAGCTCCTACGAGCAGTACTTC
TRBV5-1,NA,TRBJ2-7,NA,CASSPTGHWYEQYF,TGCGCCAGCAGCCCGACAGGACACTGGTACGAGCAGTACTTC
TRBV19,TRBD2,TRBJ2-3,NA,CASSITAGGRLGKDTQYF,TGTGCCAGTAGTATAACAGCGGGAGGGAGACTTGGGAAAGATACGCAGTATTTT
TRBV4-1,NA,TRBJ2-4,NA,CASSQPPGGSYIQYF,TGCGCCAGCAGCCAGCCCCCTGGCGGGTCTTACATTCAGTACTTC
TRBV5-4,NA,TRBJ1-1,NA,CASSLVGGRGNTEAFF,TGTGCCAGCAGCTTGGTAGGGGGACGGGGGAACACTGAAGCTTTCTTT
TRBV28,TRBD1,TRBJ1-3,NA,CAAAGLGTGVITTGNTIYF,TGTGCCGCCGCCGGGCTTGGGACAGGGGTTATTACTACTGGAAACACCATATATTTT
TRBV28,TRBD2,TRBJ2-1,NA,CASSLLGRETYNEQFF,TGTGCCAGCAGTTTATTGGGGCGGGAGACCTACAATGAGCAGTTCTTC
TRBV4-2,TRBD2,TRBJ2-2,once,CASSQDSTSGNTGELFF,TGTGCCAGCAGCCAAGATTCGACTAGCGGGAACACCGGGGAGCTGTTTTTT
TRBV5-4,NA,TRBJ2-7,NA,CASSLGGYEQYF,TGTGCCAGCAGCTTGGGAGGTTACGAGCAGTACTTC
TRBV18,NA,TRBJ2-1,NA,CASSPTTALPEQFF,TGTGCCAGCTCACCAACAACGGCCCTCCCGGAGCAGTTCTTC
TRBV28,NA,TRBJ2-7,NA,CASSYVLASYEQYF,TGTGCCAGCAGTTATGTCCTTGCGTCCTACGAGCAGTACTTC
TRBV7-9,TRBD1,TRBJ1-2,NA,CASSFGTAGGGYGYTF,TGTGCCAGCAGCTTCGGGACAGCCGGAGGTGGGTATGGCTACACCTTC
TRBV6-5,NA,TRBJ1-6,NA,CASSYSISRLNSPLHF,TGTGCCAGCAGTTACTCTATCAGTCGACTTAATTCACCCCTCCACTTT